The next 30 T cell receptor beta chains were all read from a single sample in a study of T cell changes during pregnancy in multiple sclerosis. Data came from immunoSEQ multiplex PCR; TCRdb stores just in-frame clones and leaves some out. Of some 68,000 clones detected, roughly 92% appear once; the ten largest clones hold about 1.5%. Sequenced material: peripheral blood, taken in the second trimester of pregnancy. The receptors derive from a female donor with multiple sclerosis, enrolled in a pregnancy study.

DNA for the CDR3: TGTGCCAGCAGTGGACAGGGGGCGGGCACTGAAGCTTTCTTT. Translating it yields CASSGQGAGTEAFF. The rearrangement links TRBV6-1 to TRBJ1-1; 10 positions match TRBD1. The CDR3 has 14 amino acids. V dropped 4 bases and J dropped 4; count of bases not matched to a gene: 3. Germline V gene sequence: CDR1 MNHNS, CDR2 SASEGT.

The CDR3 reads CAWSVQIRGSFNSPLHF. The CDR3 DNA reads as TGTGCCTGGAGTGTACAAATTCGAGGATCGTTCAATTCACCCCTCCACTTT. The rearrangement uses TRBV30 and TRBJ1-6, with D unclear. V lost 0 bases and J 7 bases, leaving 19 bases between the germline ends. The CDR3 runs to 17 residues. The germline gives CDR1 GTSNPN, CDR2 SVGIG (reference sequence).

J is TRBJ2-2 and V is TRBV30; 9 positions match TRBD1. Germline V CDR1 and CDR2: GTSNPN, SVGIG (reference sequence). There are 17 residues in the CDR3. V lost 4 bases, J lost 8 bases, and 17 bases stayed unmatched. CDR3 sequence: CAWNPRPGQGRSGELFF. For the CDR3, the DNA is TGTGCCTGGAACCCTCGACCGGGACAGGGTAGGAGTGGGGAGCTGTTTTTT. The full variable domain, in which reference TRBV30 and TRBJ2-2 provide the parts outside the CDR3, is SQTIHQWPATLVQPVGSPLSLECTVEGTSNPNLYWYRQAAGRGLQLLFYSVGIGQISSEVPQNLSASRPQDRQFILSSKKLLLSDSGFYLCAWNPRPGQGRSGELFFGEGSRLTVL.

This chain links TRBV23-1 with TRBJ2-5; D gene uncertain. TRBV23-1 is marked as an open reading frame, function uncertain. This CDR3 spans 15 amino acids. The ends were cut back, 0 bases at V and 4 bases at J, with 12 bases in the middle. DNA of the CDR3: TGCGCCAGCAGTCAATCACAGAGACCCCGAGAGACCCAGTACTTC. Translated: CASSQSQRPRETQYF.

The chain joins TRBV27 to TRBJ2-5; 10 bases map to TRBD2. This CDR3 comprises 15 residues. The germline gives CDR1 MNHEY, CDR2 SMNVEV (reference sequence). Germline trimming cut 5 bases from V and 9 bases from J; bases unmatched to any gene: 12. The CDR3 coding sequence is TGTGCCAGCAGTGCCCGGACTAGCGGTCGAGGGTCCCAGTACTTC. Encoded protein: CASSARTSGRGSQYF.

CDR3 in amino acids: CASSEVGWLAVKEQYF. CDR3 DNA: TGTGCCAGCAGTGAAGTAGGGTGGCTAGCGGTGAAAGAGCAGTACTTC. V gene TRBV6-1 combines with J gene TRBJ2-5; 7 bases align to TRBD2. With V trimmed by 1 base and J by 11 bases, 16 bases remained unmatched. Germline CDR1 is MNHNS and CDR2 is SASEGT. This CDR3 has 16 amino acids.

This chain uses TRBV27 with TRBJ2-1; 10 nucleotides align to TRBD2. This CDR3 spans 13 amino acids. V lost 11 bases, J lost 4 bases, and 5 bases stayed unmatched. Looked up from germline, CDR1 is MNHEY and CDR2 is SMNVEV (reference sequence). In DNA form, the CDR3 reads TGTGCCGCAGCTAGCGGGAGATACAATGAGCAGTTCTTC. Translation: CAAASGRYNEQFF.

This chain links TRBV6-6 with TRBJ1-1, with 7 bases aligning to TRBD1. The V and J ends lost 5 bases and 0 bases, in that order; junction bases with no gene match: 9. CDR1 MNHNY and CDR2 SVGAGI come from the germline V gene (reference sequence). The CDR3 contains 16 residues. In nucleotides, the CDR3 is TGTGCCAGCAGTCCACCGGGACAGATTATGAACACTGAAGCTTTCTTT. It is translated as CASSPPGQIMNTEAFF.

The DNA of the CDR3 is TGTGCCAGCTCACCGCGGACATGGGTTGATGTTTCGTATGGCTACACCTTC. Protein product: CASSPRTWVDVSYGYTF. The V and J genes are TRBV18 and TRBJ1-2, with TRBD1 as a possible D gene (5 bases). CDR3 length: 17 residues. Germline V gives CDR1 KGHSH, CDR2 LQKENI. V was trimmed by 3 bases and J by 5 bases, leaving 22 bases between them.

This clone has just one count. This chain connects TRBV6-4 to TRBJ2-3; 8 bases fit TRBD1. CDR1 is MRHNA and CDR2 is SNTAGT in the germline V gene. This CDR3 contains 15 residues. The V gene end was trimmed by 4 bases and the J gene end by 1 base; junction bases not matched to a gene: 4. The chain's CDR3 is CASSGSTGGTDTQYF. The CDR3 coding sequence is TGTGCCAGCAGTGGCTCGACAGGGGGCACAGATACGCAGTATTTT.

This chain joins TRBV12-5 and TRBJ1-4, with 7 nucleotides matching TRBD1. Germline CDR1 is LGHNT and CDR2 is FRNRAP. The CDR3 is 16 amino acids. V lost 1 base, J lost 6 bases, and 8 bases stayed unmatched. CDR3 sequence (DNA): TGTGCTAGTGGTTTGGCGAACAACGACAGGGATGAAAAACTGTTTTTT. Its protein is CASGLANNDRDEKLFF.

The chain combines TRBV13 with TRBJ2-4; D gene unclear. This CDR3 spans 14 amino acids. From germline, CDR1 is PRHDT and CDR2 FYEKMQ (reference sequence). V lost 5 bases and J lost 5, with 13 bases in between. The CDR3 here is CASSPRLKENIQYF. The DNA of the CDR3 is TGTGCCAGCAGCCCACGACTTAAAGAAAACATTCAGTACTTC.

The chain uses TRBV9 and TRBJ1-4; 7 bases fit TRBD1. Losses at the gene ends were 0 bases for V and 4 bases for J; bases not matched to a gene: 12. The germline CDR1 and CDR2 sequences are SGDLS and YYNGEE. This CDR3 is built from 18 residues. CDR3 amino acids: CASSVGPAFQGVNEKLFF. The CDR3 bases are TGTGCCAGCAGCGTAGGGCCAGCCTTCCAGGGGGTTAATGAAAAACTGTTTTTT.

This chain connects TRBV27 to TRBJ1-4; D ambiguous. Germline CDR1 and CDR2: MNHEY and SMNVEV (reference sequence). V lost 2 bases and J lost 2, with 9 bases in between. The CDR3 totals 15 residues. CDR3 nucleotides: TGTGCCAGCAGTTTAGGGGTAGCGACTAATGAAAAACTGTTTTTT. It yields the protein CASSLGVATNEKLFF.

The chain employs TRBV10-1 and TRBJ2-7, with 11 positions matching TRBD2. This CDR3 contains 16 residues. CDR1 is WNHNN, CDR2 SYGVQD, per germline (reference sequence). The ends lost 3 bases at V and 2 bases at J; junction bases unmatched: 6. The CDR3: CASSDPGTSGTYEQYF. The CDR3 DNA sequence: TGCGCCAGCAGTGACCCCGGGACTAGCGGAACCTACGAGCAGTACTTC.

The chain recombines TRBV30 with TRBJ1-1; weak D call: TRBD1 (5 bases). The CDR3 totals 12 residues. Trimming removed 4 bases from V and 4 bases from J, with 10 bases in between. Germline V gene sequence: CDR1 GTSNPN, CDR2 SVGIG (reference sequence). CDR3 residues: CAWTWGVTEAFF. CDR3 bases: TGTGCCTGGACCTGGGGGGTCACTGAAGCTTTCTTT.

In its sample, this clone was seen once. This rearrangement joins TRBV30 to TRBJ2-7; possible D gene TRBD2, 6 bases. V lost 0 bases and J 7 bases, leaving 19 bases between the germline ends. Germline V gene lookup returns CDR1 GTSNPN and CDR2 SVGIG (reference sequence). The CDR3 runs to 15 residues. In nucleotides, the CDR3 is TGTGCCTGGAGTGTTCTCGGGGGTTGGGCGAAAGAGCAGTACTTC. Translated, it gives CAWSVLGGWAKEQYF.

This clone was seen just once. Written as DNA, the CDR3 is TGCAGCGTTGTAACTAGCGGGAGGCGCAGCACCGGGGAGCTGTTTTTT. Protein product: CSVVTSGRRSTGELFF. This chain links TRBV29-1 with TRBJ2-2; TRBD2 matches at 12 bases. The V segment lost 4 bases and the J segment 4 bases; nucleotides outside the gene matches: 7. CDR1 and CDR2 from the germline V gene are SQVTM and ANQGSEA. The CDR3 consists of 16 residues.

This rearrangement joins TRBV10-3 to TRBJ2-1; 7 nucleotides line up with TRBD1. CDR3 length: 14 residues. The germline CDR1 and CDR2 sequences are ENHRY and SYGVKD. The trim removed 2 bases at V and 4 bases at J, leaving 2 bases unmatched. CDR3: CAISEATGYNEQFF. As DNA, the CDR3 is TGTGCCATCAGTGAGGCGACAGGGTACAATGAGCAGTTCTTC.

The CDR3 here is CASSIFGGLTEAFF. DNA of the CDR3: TGTGCCAGTAGTATATTCGGGGGTCTCACTGAAGCTTTCTTT. The chain carries TRBV19 and TRBJ1-1; the D gene is possibly TRBD1 (5 bases). The CDR3 extends over 14 amino acids. Trimming took off 2 bases at V and 4 bases at J, with 11 bases between the two ends. The germline CDR1 and CDR2 sequences are LNHDA and SQIVND (reference sequence).

The CDR3 DNA reads TGTGCCAGCAGTGAACAGGGATCTAATGAAAAACTGTTTTTT. This codes for CASSEQGSNEKLFF. The chain couples TRBV6-1 to TRBJ1-4, with D maybe TRBD1 (5 bases). Between the trimmed V and J ends, which lost 2 bases and 3 bases, there was a span of 7 bases. CDR3 length equals 14 residues. Germline V CDR1 and CDR2: MNHNS, SASEGT.

The chain combines TRBV28 with TRBJ1-2; D is unclear. Trimming took off 6 bases at V and 1 base at J, with 3 bases between the two ends. CDR1 and CDR2 from the germline V gene are MDHEN and SYDVKM. The CDR3 is 11 residues long. CDR3 nucleotides: TGTGCCAGCAGACTTAACTATGGCTACACCTTC. It is translated as CASRLNYGYTF.

The chain links TRBV14 to TRBJ1-1, with D unresolved. Germline V gene sequence: CDR1 SGHDN, CDR2 FVKESK. The V gene lost 0 bases and the J gene lost 4 bases, with 9 bases spanning the gap. This CDR3 comprises 14 residues. The CDR3 reads CASSQDLGATEAFF. CDR3 in DNA: TGTGCCAGCAGCCAAGACTTGGGAGCCACTGAAGCTTTCTTT. Complete variable domain (other parts from reference TRBV14 and TRBJ1-1): EAGVTQFPSHSVIEKGQTVTLRCDPISGHDNLYWYRRVMGKEIKFLLHFVKESKQDESGMPNNRFLAERTGGTYSTLKVQPAELEDSGVYFCASSQDLGATEAFFGQGTRLTVV.

The chain links TRBV5-5 to TRBJ2-7; D is unresolved. The V gene lost 4 bases and the J gene lost 4 bases, with 12 bases spanning the gap. CDR1 and CDR2 (germline): SGHKS, YYEKEE (reference sequence). CDR3 length: 13 residues. The chain's CDR3 is CASSPRPDYEQYF. The CDR3 DNA reads TGTGCCAGCAGCCCTCGTCCAGATTACGAGCAGTACTTC.

This chain connects TRBV2 to TRBJ2-7; D remains unclear. The CDR3 loop spans 13 amino acids. V was shortened by 6 bases and J by 3 bases, with 12 bases between the two germline ends. Germline lookup yields CDR1 SNHLY and CDR2 FYNNEI. CDR3 coding DNA: TGTGCCAGCAGGGCGGAATTGGGCTACGAGCAGTACTTC. It is translated as CASRAELGYEQYF.

The rearrangement links TRBV6-5 to TRBJ1-2, with D perhaps matching TRBD1 (5 bases). CDR3 length equals 13 residues. CDR1 and CDR2 from the germline V gene are MNHEY and SVGAGI. Trimming pared 2 bases from V and 8 bases from J, leaving 12 bases between. The chain's CDR3 is CASSYGGTGGYTF. In DNA, the CDR3 is TGTGCCAGCAGTTACGGGGGGACGGGCGGCTACACCTTC.

This clone was recorded only once. The J gene is TRBJ2-2, the V gene TRBV5-6; the match to TRBD1 covers 8 bases. Germline trimming cut 7 bases from V and 8 bases from J; bases unmatched to any gene: 13. The CDR3 consists of 15 residues. Germline values: CDR1 SGHDT, CDR2 YYEEEE. CDR3 sequence: CASGLTGVIPGELFF. In DNA, the CDR3 is TGTGCCAGCGGCCTGACAGGGGTCATTCCGGGGGAGCTGTTTTTT.

The chain is built from TRBV28 and TRBJ2-1, with TRBD1 matching over 8 bases. CDR3 length equals 14 residues. Germline values: CDR1 MDHEN, CDR2 SYDVKM. Germline trimming cut 7 bases from V and 2 bases from J; bases unmatched to any gene: 4. DNA of the CDR3: TGTGCCAGCATGACAGGGGATGCCTACAATGAGCAGTTCTTC. Protein: CASMTGDAYNEQFF.

This clone was picked up one time. The chain employs TRBV29-1 and TRBJ1-3; a weak D match, TRBD1 (6 bases). The CDR3 is 16 amino acids. With 1 base removed from V and 4 bases from J, the gap between germline ends came to 17 bases. Per the germline V gene, CDR1 is SQVTM and CDR2 is ANQGSEA. CDR3 sequence: CSVEGDLGADGNTIYF. In nucleotides, the CDR3 is TGCAGCGTTGAAGGGGATCTGGGGGCCGACGGAAACACCATATATTTT.

A few counts support this clone. The chain has TRBV11-2 and TRBJ1-2; no reliable D call. The V and J ends lost 3 bases and 6 bases respectively, with 5 bases between them. Germline V CDR1 and CDR2: SGHAT, FQNNGV. The CDR3 contains 11 residues. The CDR3 coding sequence is TGTGCCAGCAGCTTCAGGAATGGCTACACCTTC. Protein product: CASSFRNGYTF. The full variable domain, with the rest looked up from reference TRBV11-2 and TRBJ1-2, is EAGVAQSPRYKIIEKRQSVAFWCNPISGHATLYWYQQILGQGPKLLIQFQNNGVVDDSQLPKDRFSAERLKGVDSTLKIQPAKLEDSAVYLCASSFRNGYTFGSGTRLTVV.